What follows are 17 T cell receptor beta chains derived from one specimen sequenced in a study of PD-1 blockade in mismatch repair-deficient tumors. The protocol was immunoSEQ multiplex PCR, while the TCRdb copy is restricted to in-frame clones and leaves out a portion. The top ten hold 1% to 1.4% of the sample, which has 40,000 or so clones, approximately 88% seen once. This material consisted of PBMCs, taken around 38 weeks after starting pembrolizumab. The receptors were sampled from an adult with mismatch repair-deficient cancer.

The CDR3 DNA follows: TGTGCCAGCAGCTTGGATGGCACTAGCTCCTACAATGAGCAGTTCTTC. This encodes CASSLDGTSSYNEQFF. The chain joins TRBV5-4 to TRBJ2-1; possibly TRBD2 for D (5 bases). V was shortened by 0 bases and J by 0 bases, with 10 bases between the two germline ends. Germline lookup yields CDR1 SGHNT and CDR2 YYREEE (reference sequence). This CDR3 region has 16 residues.

J is TRBJ2-2 and V is TRBV27, with D possibly matching TRBD2 (5 bases). The V and J ends lost 3 bases and 6 bases respectively, with 11 bases between them. The germline V gene has CDR1 MNHEY and CDR2 SMNVEV (reference sequence). The CDR3 contains 14 residues. The CDR3 DNA reads as TGTGCCAGCAGTTTGGGTAGCGCAGCCGGGGAGCTGTTTTTT. Protein sequence: CASSLGSAAGELFF.

The rearrangement links TRBV4-1 to TRBJ2-1; the match to TRBD2 covers 15 bases. J lost 4 bases, V lost 4 bases, and 8 bases had no gene match. This CDR3 is 18 amino acids long. The germline CDR1 and CDR2 sequences are MGHRA and YSYEKL. In DNA form, the CDR3 reads TGCGCCAGCAGCCGCGGGACTAGCGGGAGGACGTCTTACAATGAGCAGTTCTTC. This encodes CASSRGTSGRTSYNEQFF.

The chain couples TRBV28 to TRBJ2-5; 14 bases are a match to TRBD2. Trimming removed 5 bases from V and 3 bases from J; junction bases left unmatched: 17. The CDR3 consists of 20 residues. The V gene's germline CDR1 is MDHEN and CDR2 SYDVKM. The CDR3 spells CASSQPGTSGRIREEETQYF. The CDR3 DNA follows: TGTGCCAGCAGTCAGCCGGGGACTAGCGGGAGAATACGTGAGGAAGAGACCCAGTACTTC.

This clone was counted a single time. The J gene is TRBJ1-2, the V gene TRBV5-8, with a weak D call TRBD1 (6 bases). The germline V gene encodes CDR1 SGHTS and CDR2 YDEGEE. The CDR3 sequence is 15 residues long. Trimming removed 4 bases at V and 0 bases at J, with 13 bases between. CDR3 sequence reads: CASSLNREANYGYTF. The CDR3 DNA reads as TGTGCCAGCAGCCTCAACAGGGAAGCTAACTATGGCTACACCTTC.

The V and J genes are TRBV27 and TRBJ2-5; 10 nucleotides line up with TRBD1. The CDR3 runs to 16 residues. Germline values: CDR1 MNHEY, CDR2 SMNVEV (reference sequence). The V gene end was trimmed by 8 bases and the J gene end by 5 bases; junction bases not matched to a gene: 14. The CDR3 here is CASADRGLDRRETQYF. CDR3 DNA: TGTGCCAGCGCAGACAGGGGGCTCGATAGGAGGGAGACCCAGTACTTC.

This chain links TRBV7-2 with TRBJ2-1, with D perhaps TRBD2 (5 bases). The CDR3 covers 16 residues. V dropped 1 base and J dropped 0 bases, with 10 bases sitting between them. Germline V lookup: CDR1 SGHTA, CDR2 FQGNSA. The CDR3 DNA sequence: TGTGCCAGCAGCTTAGAACCGGGGAGCTCCTACAATGAGCAGTTCTTC. Translation: CASSLEPGSSYNEQFF.

J is TRBJ2-1 and V is TRBV28; D is possibly TRBD2 (5 bases). The germline V gene has CDR1 MDHEN and CDR2 SYDVKM. This CDR3 has 16 amino acids. Trimming cost V 3 bases and J 0 bases, with 12 bases left between them. DNA for the CDR3: TGTGCCAGCAGTTTTCGAGGGATAAGCTCCTACAATGAGCAGTTCTTC. Amino acids: CASSFRGISSYNEQFF.

The rearrangement links TRBV19 to TRBJ2-7; 12 bases fit TRBD2. The CDR3 is 16 amino acids. The V gene's germline CDR1 is LNHDA and CDR2 SQIVND (reference sequence). The ends lost 3 bases at V and 2 bases at J; junction bases unmatched: 5. DNA of the CDR3: TGTGCCAGTAGTATTGGGCTAGCGGGAGGGCCCTACGAGCAGTACTTC. It encodes CASSIGLAGGPYEQYF.

The genes are TRBV7-2 and TRBJ2-3, with 8 bases identical to TRBD2. Germline trimming cut 5 bases from V and 0 bases from J; bases unmatched to any gene: 7. The germline CDR1 and CDR2 sequences are SGHTA and FQGNSA. The CDR3 totals 16 residues. This CDR3 reads CASSLSSGYSTDTQYF. The CDR3 nucleotides are TGTGCCAGCAGCCTTTCTAGCGGGTATAGCACAGATACGCAGTATTTT.

The V gene is TRBV4-1, the J gene TRBJ2-1; a possible D gene is TRBD2 (6 bases). Germline CDR1 and CDR2: MGHRA and YSYEKL. V was cut by 1 base and J by 8 bases, with 21 bases left in between. The CDR3 extends over 17 amino acids. For the CDR3, the DNA is TGCGCCAGCAGCCAAGGATCCGGGACTCCAATCGGAGATGAGCAGTTCTTC. Residues: CASSQGSGTPIGDEQFF.

J is TRBJ1-1 and V is TRBV28; the match to TRBD1 covers 7 bases. CDR1 MDHEN and CDR2 SYDVKM come from the germline V gene. Trimming cost V 4 bases and J 5 bases; bases outside gene matches: 7. CDR3 length equals 14 residues. The chain's CDR3 is CASSSGGYGTEAFF. The CDR3 DNA follows: TGTGCCAGCAGTTCAGGGGGGTATGGAACTGAAGCTTTCTTT.

The sample holds a few counts of this clone. The chain is built from TRBV19 and TRBJ1-1; D unclear. The CDR3 has 13 residues. Trimming left V 3 bases short and J 4 bases short, with 9 bases between. Germline assignment: CDR1 LNHDA and CDR2 SQIVND (reference sequence). The CDR3 coding sequence is TGTGCCAGTAGTATGTGGGAGGCCACTGAAGCTTTCTTT. As protein: CASSMWEATEAFF.

This clone was detected only once. The V and J genes are TRBV28 and TRBJ1-5; perhaps TRBD1 as D (6 bases). The V end was cut by 10 bases, the J end by 5 bases, with 18 bases between. Per the germline V gene, CDR1 is MDHEN and CDR2 is SYDVKM. The CDR3 length is 14 residues. Here the CDR3 DNA reads TGTGCCACCACCGAAGGGGGGGGTCATCAGCCCCAGCATTTT. Protein product: CATTEGGGHQPQHF.

CDR3 region: CASSPDSTTAFKNNQPQHF. CDR3 nucleotide sequence: TGTGCCAGCTCACCCGATTCCACGACAGCGTTCAAAAACAATCAGCCCCAGCATTTT. The chain combines TRBV18 with TRBJ1-5, with D possibly being TRBD1 (5 bases). The V gene lost 3 bases and the J gene lost 3 bases, with 24 bases spanning the gap. The CDR3 is 19 amino acids. Germline V gene data show CDR1 as KGHSH and CDR2 as LQKENI.

V gene TRBV6-5 combines with J gene TRBJ2-1; TRBD2 matches at 13 bases. The CDR3 loop spans 16 amino acids. Trimming took 4 bases from V and 3 from J; bases not matched to a gene: 3. In germline, CDR1 is MNHEY, CDR2 SVGAGI. In DNA form, the CDR3 reads TGTGCCAGCAGTTCCCGGACTAGCGGGAGCTACAATGAGCAGTTCTTC. It yields the protein CASSSRTSGSYNEQFF.

This rearrangement joins TRBV19 to TRBJ2-1; 7 bases fit TRBD2. J was trimmed by 0 bases and V by 6 bases; bases with no gene match: 8. From germline, CDR1 is LNHDA and CDR2 SQIVND (reference sequence). CDR3 length: 16 amino acids. The CDR3 loop is CASSLFGGGSYNEQFF. Here the CDR3 DNA reads TGTGCCAGTAGCTTGTTTGGGGGGGGCTCCTACAATGAGCAGTTCTTC.